This entry lists 9 T cell receptor beta chains sequenced from one sample in a study of CD8 T cells in ankylosing spondylitis. Each CDR3 protein is one row after TCRdb ran MiXCR on the 5' RACE reads. Of roughly 450,000 distinct CDR3 sequences listed, 25% to 30% are singletons. Study-wide results and limits: Ankylosing spondylitis blood appeared to be characterized by a TCR beta motif of eight highly homologous variants.

These TCRs' antigens remain unknown. Sequencing was carried out using blood, either unsorted or a sorted T cell fraction (not recorded which). These receptors were taken from a male donor with ankylosing spondylitis.

This clonotype was observed a handful of times. The V and J genes are TRBV7-9 and TRBJ2-1; TRBD1 aligns across 9 bases. J lost 8 bases, V lost 1 base, and 6 bases had no gene match. Germline loops: CDR1 SEHNR, CDR2 FQNEAQ (reference sequence). The CDR3 is 15 amino acids. This CDR3 reads CASSLGDRARDEQFF. CDR3 sequence (DNA): TGTGCCAGCAGCTTAGGGGACAGGGCCAGGGATGAGCAGTTCTTC.

The chain couples TRBV24-1 to TRBJ2-1, with TRBD1 matching over 7 bases. J was trimmed by 9 bases and V by 6 bases; bases with no gene match: 7. The germline V gene has CDR1 KGHDR and CDR2 SFDVKD. CDR3 size: 13 residues. The CDR3 region has the DNA TGTGCCACCAGTAACCAGGGGGAAGGTGAGCAGTTCTTC. Amino acids: CATSNQGEGEQFF.

A few counts support this clonotype. The chain is built from TRBV20-1 and TRBJ1-5; maybe TRBD1 (6 bases). V was pared by 6 bases and J by 4 bases, with 16 bases between. The CDR3 loop spans 14 amino acids. Germline-derived CDR1 and CDR2 are DFQATT and SNEGSKA (reference sequence). The DNA of the CDR3 is TGCAGTGCGACAACTCCAGGGGTTAATCAGCCCCAGCATTTT. Translation: CSATTPGVNQPQHF.

This clonotype is judged medium-sized. The chain joins TRBV12-3 or TRBV12-4 to TRBJ2-5, with TRBD1 identical over 7 bases. The V segment lost 8 bases and the J segment 3 bases; nucleotides outside the gene matches: 9. This CDR3 contains 14 residues. CDR3 DNA sequence: TGTGCCAGCCTCGGGACAGCGCCAAAAGAGACCCAGTACTTC. The encoded protein is CASLGTAPKETQYF.

The gene calls are TRBV5-8 and TRBJ2-1, with TRBD2 matching over 13 bases. Per germline, CDR1 SGHTS and CDR2 YDEGEE. CDR3 size: 17 residues. The V gene end was trimmed by 1 base and the J gene end by 8 bases; junction bases not matched to a gene: 9. CDR3 DNA: TGTGCCAGCAGCTTGAGCTGGGGACTAGCGGGATTCGATGAGCAGTTCTTC. It codes for CASSLSWGLAGFDEQFF.

The chain's CDR3 is CASTPVLATLETQYF. Written as DNA, the CDR3 is TGCGCCAGCACCCCGGTCCTAGCTACCCTTGAGACCCAGTACTTC. V usage is TRBV5-1 and J usage is TRBJ2-5; tentative D call: TRBD2 (5 bases). The V gene lost 6 bases and the J gene lost 5 bases, with 20 bases spanning the gap. The CDR3 extends over 15 amino acids. CDR1 and CDR2 from the germline V gene are SGHRS and YFSETQ.

This chain links TRBV5-1 with TRBJ2-7, with 7 bases that match TRBD1. The CDR3 is made up of 15 amino acids. V lost 5 bases to trimming and J lost 0 bases; unmatched junction nucleotides: 8. CDR1 SGHRS and CDR2 YFSETQ come from the germline V gene. The DNA of the CDR3 is TGCGCCAGCAGTTTTGGACAGGTCAGCTCCTACGAGCAGTACTTC. It translates to CASSFGQVSSYEQYF.

This sequence joins TRBV5-1 and TRBJ2-1, with D perhaps being TRBD1 or TRBD2 (5 bases each). This CDR3 is 16 amino acids long. Trimming left V 1 base short and J 6 bases short, with 17 bases between. The germline V gene has CDR1 SGHRS and CDR2 YFSETQ. The CDR3 DNA reads as TGCGCCAGCAGCTTGTCCGTCAGGGACGGTACCAATGAGCAGTTCTTC. It specifies CASSLSVRDGTNEQFF.

The J gene is TRBJ1-1, the V gene TRBV29-1, with D uncertain. The V end lost 4 bases, the J end lost 0 bases, and 9 bases lay between the germline ends. Germline V gene data show CDR1 as SQVTM and CDR2 as ANQGSEA. This CDR3 region has 13 residues. CDR3 region: CSVGKQMNTEAFF. The CDR3, as DNA: TGCAGCGTTGGCAAACAGATGAACACTGAAGCTTTCTTT.